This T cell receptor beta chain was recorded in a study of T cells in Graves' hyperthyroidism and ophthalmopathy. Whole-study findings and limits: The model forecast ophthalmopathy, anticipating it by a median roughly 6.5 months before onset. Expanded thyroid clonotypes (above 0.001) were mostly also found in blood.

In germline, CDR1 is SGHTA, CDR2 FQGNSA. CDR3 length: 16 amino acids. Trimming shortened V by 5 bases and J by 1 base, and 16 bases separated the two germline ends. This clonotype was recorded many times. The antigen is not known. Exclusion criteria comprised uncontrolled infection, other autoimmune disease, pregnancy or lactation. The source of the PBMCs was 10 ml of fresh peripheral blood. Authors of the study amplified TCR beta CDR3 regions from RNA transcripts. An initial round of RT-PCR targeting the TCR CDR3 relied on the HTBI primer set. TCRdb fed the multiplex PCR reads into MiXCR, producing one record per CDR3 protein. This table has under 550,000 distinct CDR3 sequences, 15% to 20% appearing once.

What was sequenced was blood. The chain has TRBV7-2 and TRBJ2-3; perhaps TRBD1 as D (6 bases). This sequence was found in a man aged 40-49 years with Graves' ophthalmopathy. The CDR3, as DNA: TGTGCCAGCAGCACAACTCTCCGACAGGGCACAGATACGCAGTATTTT. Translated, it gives CASSTTLRQGTDTQYF.